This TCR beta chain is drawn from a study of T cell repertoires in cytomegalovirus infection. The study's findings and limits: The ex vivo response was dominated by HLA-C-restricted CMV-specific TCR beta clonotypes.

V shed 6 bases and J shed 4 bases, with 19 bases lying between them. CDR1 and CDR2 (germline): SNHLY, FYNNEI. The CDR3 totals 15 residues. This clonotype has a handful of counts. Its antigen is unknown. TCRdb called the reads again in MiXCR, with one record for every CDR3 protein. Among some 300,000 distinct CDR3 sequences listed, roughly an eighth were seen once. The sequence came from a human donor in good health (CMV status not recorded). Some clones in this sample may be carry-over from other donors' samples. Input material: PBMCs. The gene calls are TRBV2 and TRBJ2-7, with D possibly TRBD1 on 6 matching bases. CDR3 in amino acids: CASRNPQGDSYEQYF. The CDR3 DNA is TGTGCCAGCAGAAACCCACAGGGTGATTCTTACGAGCAGTACTTC.